These 23 T cell receptor beta chains originate from one sample sequenced in a study of cytomegalovirus exposure and HLA in healthy donors. PCR employed 60 Vbeta and 13 Jbeta primers. Data came from immunoSEQ multiplex PCR; TCRdb stores just in-frame clones and leaves some out. The sample holds 180,000 or so clones, about 83% seen once. Material for sequencing was PBMCs. These receptors were obtained from a female donor in good health and CMV-seronegative.

V is TRBV2 and J is TRBJ2-2; a weak D match, TRBD1 (5 bases). Trimming took off 7 bases at V and 5 bases at J, with 17 bases between the two ends. The CDR3 runs to 15 residues. The germline CDR1 and CDR2 sequences are SNHLY and FYNNEI. The CDR3 nucleotides read TGTGCCAGCAACTGGCAGGGTGCTGAGACCGGGGAGCTGTTTTTT. This sequence encodes CASNWQGAETGELFF.

J is TRBJ1-1 and V is TRBV4-3, with D tentatively TRBD1 (6 bases). The germline V gene has CDR1 LGHNA and CDR2 YSLEER. The CDR3 runs to 17 residues. V shed 1 base and J shed 3 bases, with 18 bases lying between them. CDR3 in amino acids: CASSQVFFTGRYTEAFF. For the CDR3, the DNA is TGCGCCAGCAGCCAAGTTTTTTTTACAGGGAGATACACTGAAGCTTTCTTT.

The gene calls are TRBV7-9 and TRBJ2-3, with D uncertain. Germline CDR1 SEHNR, CDR2 FQNEAQ (reference sequence). V was cut by 1 base and J by 6 bases, with 11 bases left in between. CDR3 length equals 14 residues. CDR3 loop: CASSLEGLRDTQYF. DNA for the CDR3: TGTGCCAGCAGCTTAGAAGGTCTCAGGGATACGCAGTATTTT.

V and J are TRBV9 and TRBJ2-1, with D perhaps matching TRBD1 (5 bases). The germline V gene encodes CDR1 SGDLS and CDR2 YYNGEE. This CDR3 region has 13 residues. V lost 6 bases and J 3 bases, leaving 10 bases between the germline ends. In nucleotides, the CDR3 is TGTGCCAGCAATAAAGGGGACTACAATGAGCAGTTCTTC. Protein: CASNKGDYNEQFF.

Regarding this clone: In the same sample, other DNA sequences code for this CDR3. The rearrangement links TRBV7-8 to TRBJ2-7; possibly TRBD1 for D (5 bases). Trimming shortened V by 0 bases and J by 6 bases, and 6 bases separated the two germline ends. Germline CDR1 reads SGHVS; CDR2 reads FQNEAQ. This CDR3 has 12 residues. The CDR3 loop is CASSLARGEQYF. In DNA form, the CDR3 reads TGTGCCAGCAGCTTAGCAAGGGGCGAGCAGTACTTC.

This clone has more than one count but fewer than ten. The chain links TRBV11-2 to TRBJ2-5, with D uncertain. V dropped 3 bases and J dropped 1 base, with 12 bases sitting between them. Germline values: CDR1 SGHAT, CDR2 FQNNGV. The CDR3 sequence is 15 residues long. The CDR3 DNA reads TGTGCCAGCAGCTTTACTGGAAACAGCCAAGAGACCCAGTACTTC. It translates to CASSFTGNSQETQYF.

This clone showed up just once. The CDR3 is CASSPFRASGYNEQFF. CDR3 DNA: TGTGCCAGCAGCCCTTTCCGGGCTAGCGGATACAATGAGCAGTTCTTC. V usage is TRBV11-2 and J usage is TRBJ2-1; 7 nucleotides align to TRBD2. Germline V CDR1 and CDR2: SGHAT, FQNNGV. This CDR3 has 16 residues. Losses at the gene ends were 5 bases for V and 4 bases for J; bases not matched to a gene: 11. Filled out from reference TRBV11-2 and TRBJ2-1, the complete variable domain reads EAGVAQSPRYKIIEKRQSVAFWCNPISGHATLYWYQQILGQGPKLLIQFQNNGVVDDSQLPKDRFSAERLKGVDSTLKIQPAKLEDSAVYLCASSPFRASGYNEQFFGPGTRLTVL.

The chain combines TRBV18 with TRBJ2-7; TRBD1 might be the D (6 bases). Trimming left V 6 bases short and J 0 bases short, with 12 bases between. The CDR3 contains 14 residues. The germline CDR1 and CDR2 sequences are KGHSH and LQKENI. The CDR3 DNA follows: TGTGCCAGCTCGTCAGGGGCCTCCTCCTACGAGCAGTACTTC. Translation gives CASSSGASSYEQYF.

This chain joins TRBV6-1 and TRBJ2-1; the match to TRBD1 covers 9 bases. The CDR3 runs to 13 residues. Germline V lookup: CDR1 MNHNS, CDR2 SASEGT. V lost 5 bases, J lost 10 bases, and 6 bases stayed unmatched. The CDR3 DNA reads TGTGCCAGCAGTACAGGGGGCCTGGGGGAGCAGTTCTTC. This encodes CASSTGGLGEQFF.

This sequence joins TRBV11-2 and TRBJ2-7, with no clear D. Trimming stripped 2 bases from V and 5 bases from J, with 10 bases between. This CDR3 comprises 13 residues. The V gene's germline CDR1 is SGHAT and CDR2 FQNNGV. CDR3 DNA: TGTGCCAGCAGCTTAAGCGTTCGGGACGAGCAGTACTTC. This gives the protein CASSLSVRDEQYF.

The gene calls are TRBV5-1 and TRBJ2-7; TRBD1 is a possible D gene (6 bases). CDR1 and CDR2 from the germline V gene are SGHRS and YFSETQ. This CDR3 comprises 16 residues. Trimming pared 1 base from V and 0 bases from J, leaving 14 bases between. CDR3 nucleotide sequence: TGCGCCAGCAGCTTGTCGGTGGGGGCCTTCTCCTACGAGCAGTACTTC. Protein product: CASSLSVGAFSYEQYF.

The genes are TRBV7-6 and TRBJ1-4, with no clear D. The V end was cut by 4 bases, the J end by 4 bases, with 7 bases between. The CDR3 sequence is 13 residues long. Germline V lookup: CDR1 SGHVS, CDR2 FNYEAQ. This CDR3 is CASSWADNEKLFF. CDR3 coding DNA: TGTGCCAGCAGCTGGGCAGATAATGAAAAACTGTTTTTT.

The J gene is TRBJ2-7, the V gene TRBV27, with TRBD2 matching over 11 bases. Germline lookup yields CDR1 MNHEY and CDR2 SMNVEV (reference sequence). The trim removed 0 bases at V and 3 bases at J, leaving 4 bases unmatched. This CDR3 has 16 amino acids. As DNA, the CDR3 is TGTGCCAGCAGTTTATCAGGGACTAGCGGCCTCTACGAGCAGTACTTC. Its protein product is CASSLSGTSGLYEQYF.

The sample holds one count of this clone. V and J are TRBV28 and TRBJ2-3; TRBD2 matches 10 bases. This CDR3 is 16 amino acids long. Unmatched junction bases numbered 13, after V lost 7 bases and J lost 6 bases. Germline V gene sequence: CDR1 MDHEN, CDR2 SYDVKM. The CDR3 bases are TGTGCCAGCACTCGGGTAGCGGGAGGAGGGAGGGATACGCAGTATTTT. Protein product: CASTRVAGGGRDTQYF.

The chain links TRBV7-9 to TRBJ2-7; D is possibly TRBD1 (6 bases). V lost 5 bases and J lost 2, with 16 bases in between. Germline V gene sequence: CDR1 SEHNR, CDR2 FQNEAQ (reference sequence). CDR3 length equals 15 residues. The CDR3 bases are TGTGCCAGCAGCGACCCGGGACAAAAAACCTACGAGCAGTACTTC. Its translation is CASSDPGQKTYEQYF.

DNA of the CDR3: TGTGCCAGCGCTGGGGGCCAGGGAGGGATGGCTTTCTTT. Residues: CASAGGQGGMAFF. The V call is TRBV7-8, the J call TRBJ1-1; maybe TRBD1 (6 bases). This CDR3 spans 13 amino acids. V lost 8 bases to trimming and J lost 11 bases, with 21 bases between them. CDR1 is SGHVS, CDR2 FQNEAQ, per germline.

The table lists this clone with a count of one. V gene TRBV9 combines with J gene TRBJ1-6, with D unclear. Germline values: CDR1 SGDLS, CDR2 YYNGEE. V was shortened by 0 bases and J by 10 bases, with 8 bases between the two germline ends. This CDR3 comprises 13 residues. The CDR3 nucleotides are TGTGCCAGCAGCGTAGATCATTTGTCACCCCTCCACTTT. This sequence encodes CASSVDHLSPLHF. Supplemented by reference TRBV9 and TRBJ1-6, the full variable domain reads DSGVTQTPKHLITATGQRVTLRCSPRSGDLSVYWYQQSLDQGLQFLIQYYNGEERAKGNILERFSAQQFPDLHSELNLSSLELGDSALYFCASSVDHLSPLHFGNGTRLTVT.

This sequence joins TRBV18 and TRBJ1-3, with D maybe TRBD1 (5 bases). V was trimmed by 3 bases and J by 2 bases, leaving 11 bases between them. The CDR3 spans 15 residues. The germline CDR1 and CDR2 sequences are KGHSH and LQKENI. The CDR3 region has the DNA TGTGCCAGCTCACCGACCCGGGGGACTGGAAACACCATATATTTT. It codes for CASSPTRGTGNTIYF.

V usage is TRBV6-4 and J usage is TRBJ1-2; D is unresolved. The CDR3 has 12 amino acids. CDR1 MRHNA and CDR2 SNTAGT come from the germline V gene. The V end was cut by 0 bases, the J end by 6 bases, with 5 bases between. DNA for the CDR3: TGTGCCAGCAGTGACTCGAGGGATGGCTACACCTTC. Residues: CASSDSRDGYTF.

A word on this clone: Compared with germline, one end of the junction differs, possibly owing to a read error. This sequence joins TRBV7-9 and TRBJ1-2, with 7 bases aligning to TRBD1. Per germline, CDR1 SEHNR and CDR2 FQNEAQ (reference sequence). This CDR3 spans 16 amino acids. The CDR3: CSSSLGAGGINYGYTF. DNA of the CDR3: TGTTCCAGCAGCTTAGGCGCAGGGGGTATCAACTATGGCTACACCTTC.

This clone has a handful of counts. This chain joins TRBV18 and TRBJ1-4; 8 nucleotides line up with TRBD1. This CDR3 has 16 residues. V dropped 8 bases and J dropped 4; count of bases not matched to a gene: 12. Germline CDR1 and CDR2: KGHSH and LQKENI. The CDR3 DNA follows: TGTGCCAGCACCACCAACGCGGGACAGGATAATGAAAAACTGTTTTTT. It translates to CASTTNAGQDNEKLFF.

This clone was detected a few times. V and J are TRBV14 and TRBJ2-2, with D perhaps matching TRBD2 (5 bases). CDR3 length: 14 residues. Germline V CDR1 and CDR2: SGHDN, FVKESK. The germline V and J ends were trimmed by 4 bases and 4 bases, with 10 bases remaining between them. In DNA form, the CDR3 reads TGTGCCAGCAGCCCACGGGCGGGCACCGGGGAGCTGTTTTTT. It translates to CASSPRAGTGELFF.

This chain connects TRBV19 to TRBJ1-2; D not resolved. Trimming removed 5 bases at V and 6 bases at J, with 13 bases between. Germline V lookup: CDR1 LNHDA, CDR2 SQIVND (reference sequence). This CDR3 has 13 amino acids. The DNA of the CDR3 is TGTGCCAGTAGTTCCTTTTACCGGGATGGCTACACCTTC. Translating gives CASSSFYRDGYTF.